This T cell receptor (beta chain) is from a study of chemoradiotherapy in HPV16-positive cancers. Study details: Candidate HPV-specific clones and shared TCR motifs came from a couple of HPV16-positive patients.

Over chemoradiotherapy, repertoires were sampled more than once. On this clone itself: The target antigen is unknown.

Broader study findings: Non-HPV-specific T cells did not expand in tumors during treatment, whereas candidate HPV-specific clones and E7-related motifs did.

The V end lost 8 bases, the J end lost 5 bases, and 9 bases lay between the germline ends. The CDR3 spans 11 residues. Looked up from germline, CDR1 is MDHEN and CDR2 is SYDVKM. TCRdb's table, derived via immunoSEQ multiplex PCR, lists solely in-frame clones and lacks some. The data contain approximately 8,500 clones, 65% to 70% of them singletons. The chain uses TRBV28 and TRBJ1-2; D remains ambiguous. The material was obtained from a patient who underwent chemoradiotherapy. This TCR was sampled from a human donor with HPV-associated anogenital cancer. CDR3 DNA: TGTGCCAGCGGTGACCCGTATGGCTACACCTTC. It encodes CASGDPYGYTF.